This T cell receptor beta chain appears in the sequencing data of a study of CD8 T cells in ankylosing spondylitis (dated by TCRdb to about 2017). For the study in its entirety: T cell receptor beta repertoires were profiled in healthy donors and ankylosing spondylitis patients so that disease-linked TCR variants could be found. The full study cohort was made up of roughly 25 ankylosing spondylitis patients and 108 healthy donors. Peripheral blood was sampled, and synovial fluid was additionally collected from ankylosing spondylitis patients.

The CDR3 covers 15 residues, taking in both the cysteine and the phenylalanine. Only CDR3 DNA is held: 45 bases, read in frame from base 1. The trim is 3 bases for V and 0 bases for J, with a gap of 8 bases between the germline ends. Looking up the germline V gene (reference sequence) yields CDR1 LNHNV and CDR2 YYDKDF. The sequencer was an Illumina HiSeq 2500. TCR beta libraries were prepared by quantitative 5'-RACE with molecular barcodes. The original methods were these. A new computational method based on a probabilistic model of VDJ rearrangement was used to identify disease-linked TCR variants. TCRdb reanalyzed the raw reads on its own, using fastp at Q25 for trimming and MiXCR for clone calling, and kept in-frame beta chains. Rows are unified per CDR3 protein, each entry keeping the most common DNA and genes. Clone size and V and J calls follow TCRdb, not the original study. The table for this sample lists approximately 92,000 distinct CDR3 sequences; roughly 10% of them were counted only once. The biggest ten clones account for approximately 4.6% of the sample.

The paper's findings and limits, for the study overall: Some TCR beta motif variants had previously been reported in synovial fluid and blood of reactive arthritis patients, which suggested common disease-initiation mechanisms. In peripheral blood, the disease-linked clones were found at relatively low frequencies and had a CD8+ phenotype. The disease-linked clones were reported as significantly enriched in matched synovial fluid samples from ankylosing spondylitis patients. Blood from ankylosing spondylitis patients appeared to be characterized by a TCR beta motif composed of eight or nine highly homologous amino acid variants.

There are many counts of this clonotype. This receptor's antigen is unknown. Base qualities are not recorded, but no much larger clone differs from it by a single base. This clonotype was obtained from a male donor with ankylosing spondylitis or in good health (not recorded which). This chain joins TRBV15 to TRBJ2-2; the D gene assignment is ambiguous. The sample consisted of blood, either unsorted or a sorted T cell fraction (not recorded which). The nucleotide sequence is TGTGCCACCAGCAGTGGCTACGCGAACACCGGGGAGCTGTTTTTT. This codes for CATSSGYANTGELFF.